These 23 T cell receptor beta chains share one sample of origin, sequenced in a study of T cell responses to AZD1222 COVID-19 vaccine. Measured with immunoSEQ multiplex PCR; TCRdb has only the in-frame clones, and not every one. The sample shows 100,000 to 150,000 clones, about 92% of them seen only once. The input for sequencing was peripheral blood, taken 28 days after the second AZD1222 dose. These TCRs come from an adult who received the AZD1222 COVID-19 vaccine.

The chain carries TRBV19 and TRBJ1-5; D not resolved. Between the trimmed V and J ends, which lost 0 bases and 7 bases, there was a span of 10 bases. The germline CDR1 and CDR2 sequences are LNHDA and SQIVND (reference sequence). The CDR3 length is 14 residues. The CDR3 DNA sequence: TGTGCCAGTAGTATAGAGGAGGTTGTCCAGCCCCAGCATTTT. It encodes CASSIEEVVQPQHF.

This clone occurred once. The chain carries TRBV5-1 and TRBJ1-1; D unclear. Deletions cut 0 bases from V and 5 bases from J, with 14 bases between. CDR1 SGHRS and CDR2 YFSETQ come from the germline V gene. CDR3 length: 15 residues. The CDR3 DNA follows: TGCGCCAGCAGCTTGGATTGGGTCGGCGGGACTGAAGCTTTCTTT. This encodes CASSLDWVGGTEAFF.

The V gene is TRBV6-6, the J gene TRBJ2-7; 7 positions match TRBD2. CDR1 and CDR2 (germline): MNHNY, SVGAGI (reference sequence). The CDR3 extends over 12 amino acids. After removal of 11 bases from V and 2 bases from J, the junction contained 6 bases not matched to a gene. The CDR3 coding sequence is TGTGCCTCTACGGGGGGACCCTACGAGCAGTACTTC. Its translation: CASTGGPYEQYF.

The rearrangement joins TRBV11-2 to TRBJ2-7; 7 positions agree with TRBD1. V dropped 8 bases and J dropped 4; count of bases not matched to a gene: 2. CDR3 size: 11 residues. Germline values: CDR1 SGHAT, CDR2 FQNNGV. The CDR3 nucleotides are TGTGCCAGCCGACAGGGATACGAGCAGTACTTC. Residues: CASRQGYEQYF.

The rearrangement uses TRBV19 and TRBJ1-5; D remains unclear. V was cut by 3 bases and J by 7 bases, with 13 bases left in between. This CDR3 is 14 amino acids long. The germline V gene encodes CDR1 LNHDA and CDR2 SQIVND (reference sequence). CDR3: CASSIEQYGQPQHF. The CDR3 coding sequence is TGTGCCAGTAGTATTGAACAGTATGGCCAGCCCCAGCATTTT.

This clone was seen just once. J is TRBJ1-1 and V is TRBV3-1 (or the pseudogene TRBV3-2); no definite D call. V was pared by 6 bases and J by 7 bases, with 15 bases between. This CDR3 has 13 amino acids. The germline CDR1 and CDR2 sequences are LGHDT and YNNKEL (reference sequence). The CDR3 DNA is TGTGCCAGCAGTCCGGGTCGGGAGGTTGAAGCTTTCTTT. It is translated as CASSPGREVEAFF.

This clone was found a few times. The V call is TRBV5-1, the J call TRBJ2-7; D gene ambiguous. CDR1 is SGHRS, CDR2 YFSETQ, per germline. The CDR3 has 11 amino acids. Trimming pared 3 bases from V and 3 bases from J, leaving 4 bases between. In DNA form, the CDR3 reads TGCGCCAGCAGCTCTCACTACGAGCAGTACTTC. Its protein is CASSSHYEQYF.

The V call is TRBV15, the J call TRBJ2-7; D is perhaps TRBD1 or TRBD2 (5 bases each). Germline values: CDR1 LNHNV, CDR2 YYDKDF (reference sequence). This CDR3 region has 14 residues. V was cut by 4 bases and J by 2 bases, with 12 bases left in between. The CDR3 region is CATSTRDGPYEQYF. DNA of the CDR3: TGTGCCACCAGCACTCGGGACGGTCCCTACGAGCAGTACTTC. The full variable domain, in which reference TRBV15 and TRBJ2-7 provide the parts outside the CDR3, is DAMVIQNPRYQVTQFGKPVTLSCSQTLNHNVMYWYQQKSSQAPKLLFHYYDKDFNNEADTPDNFQSRRPNTSFCFLDIRSPGLGDTAMYLCATSTRDGPYEQYFGPGTRLTVT.

Note on this clone: Within the sample, other DNA sequences also encode this same CDR3. V gene TRBV19 combines with J gene TRBJ1-4; D is ambiguous. The germline V and J ends were trimmed by 1 base and 0 bases, with 6 bases remaining between them. CDR1 LNHDA and CDR2 SQIVND come from the germline V gene (reference sequence). There are 15 residues in the CDR3. CDR3 in DNA: TGTGCCAGTAGTATAGGGGCAGCAACTAATGAAAAACTGTTTTTT. Amino acid sequence: CASSIGAATNEKLFF.

This chain uses TRBV19 with TRBJ1-4, with a tentative D call TRBD1 (5 bases). The length of the CDR3 is 15 residues. Germline CDR1 reads LNHDA; CDR2 reads SQIVND (reference sequence). The V end was cut by 4 bases, the J end by 5 bases, with 14 bases between. The chain's CDR3 is CASSTDRLENEKLFF. The CDR3 DNA reads TGTGCCAGTAGTACCGACAGATTGGAGAATGAAAAACTGTTTTTT.

The chain joins TRBV7-3 to TRBJ2-1; 7 positions agree with TRBD1. The CDR3 spans 16 residues. V lost 1 base and J lost 0; bases outside the gene matches: 3. CDR1 and CDR2 (germline): SGHTA, FQGTGA. The CDR3 spells CASSLIQGFSYNEQFF. CDR3 in DNA: TGTGCCAGCAGCTTAATACAGGGGTTCTCCTACAATGAGCAGTTCTTC. Combining the CDR3 with reference TRBV7-3 and TRBJ2-1 gives the whole variable domain GAGVSQTPSNKVTEKGKYVELRCDPISGHTALYWYRQSLGQGPEFLIYFQGTGAADDSGLPNDRFFAVRPEGSVSTLKIQRTERGDSAVYLCASSLIQGFSYNEQFFGPGTRLTVL.

This clone was observed a few times. V and J are TRBV6-6 and TRBJ1-1; D is undetermined. V lost 6 bases to trimming and J lost 6 bases, with 14 bases between them. The CDR3 covers 13 residues. Germline CDR1 is MNHNY and CDR2 is SVGAGI (reference sequence). CDR3 DNA: TGTGCCAGCAGGGCTGTACCGGAAGCTGAAGCTTTCTTT. Encoded protein: CASRAVPEAEAFF.

This clone turned up a few times. This chain uses TRBV6-5 with TRBJ2-7, with 9 bases matching TRBD1. This CDR3 spans 15 amino acids. In germline, CDR1 is MNHEY, CDR2 SVGAGI. The V gene end was trimmed by 6 bases and the J gene end by 3 bases; junction bases not matched to a gene: 9. This CDR3 reads CASSDWTGALYEQYF. The CDR3, as DNA: TGTGCCAGCAGCGATTGGACAGGGGCCCTCTACGAGCAGTACTTC.

The chain has TRBV7-3 and TRBJ2-3; D remains ambiguous. V dropped 5 bases and J dropped 5 bases, with 8 bases sitting between them. The CDR3 is 12 residues long. Germline V gives CDR1 SGHTA, CDR2 FQGTGA. This CDR3 reads CASSLLGDTQYF. CDR3 sequence (DNA): TGTGCCAGCAGCCTCTTAGGAGATACGCAGTATTTT.

Only a few counts were recorded for this clone. The chain uses TRBV15 and TRBJ1-6; no definite D call. The CDR3 has 15 amino acids. Germline V gene sequence: CDR1 LNHNV, CDR2 YYDKDF (reference sequence). V was cut by 1 base and J by 4 bases, with 8 bases left in between. DNA of the CDR3: TGTGCCACCAGCAGAGGGGCAGGATATAATTCACCCCTCCACTTT. Protein product: CATSRGAGYNSPLHF.

This chain connects TRBV7-2 to TRBJ1-6, with 8 bases aligning to TRBD1. The V and J ends lost 7 bases and 9 bases, in that order; junction bases with no gene match: 11. CDR3 length equals 15 residues. In germline, CDR1 is SGHTA, CDR2 FQGNSA. Here the CDR3 reads CASTPSGTGSSPLHF. DNA for the CDR3: TGTGCCAGCACTCCCTCCGGGACAGGTAGTTCACCCCTCCACTTT.

The chain uses TRBV9 and TRBJ2-1, with 12 positions matching TRBD2. The length of the CDR3 is 16 residues. J lost 6 bases, V lost 4 bases, and 8 bases had no gene match. The V gene's germline CDR1 is SGDLS and CDR2 YYNGEE. This chain's CDR3 is CASSLSLGLAGNEQFF. The CDR3 DNA is TGTGCCAGCAGCCTCTCCCTGGGACTAGCGGGCAATGAGCAGTTCTTC. Full variable domain (missing parts from reference TRBV9 and TRBJ2-1): DSGVTQTPKHLITATGQRVTLRCSPRSGDLSVYWYQQSLDQGLQFLIQYYNGEERAKGNILERFSAQQFPDLHSELNLSSLELGDSALYFCASSLSLGLAGNEQFFGPGTRLTVL.

For this clone: The junction and the germline gene differ at one end; a read error may be behind it. This chain links TRBV7-7 with TRBJ2-7; the D gene is possibly TRBD1 (5 bases). Germline values: CDR1 SSHAT, CDR2 FNYEAQ (reference sequence). The CDR3 sequence is 14 residues long. The CDR3 bases are TGTGCTAGCAGCTTAGACAGAATCTTATACGAGCAGTACTTC. Amino acid sequence: CASSLDRILYEQYF.

This clone was observed once. V gene TRBV18 combines with J gene TRBJ1-2; TRBD1 matches at 8 bases. Germline V gives CDR1 KGHSH, CDR2 LQKENI. V lost 4 bases and J lost 2; bases outside the gene matches: 9. This CDR3 region has 16 residues. DNA of the CDR3: TGTGCCAGCTCACAAAGGACAGGGCGAGAGAACTATGGCTACACCTTC. Its translation: CASSQRTGRENYGYTF.

CDR3 coding DNA: TGCAGTGCTAGTTTGGGGGCGGGCTACGAGCAGTACTTC. Its translation: CSASLGAGYEQYF. This chain uses TRBV20-1 with TRBJ2-7, with TRBD1 as a possible D gene (6 bases). Trimming shortened V by 3 bases and J by 3 bases, and 12 bases separated the two germline ends. The germline V gene encodes CDR1 DFQATT and CDR2 SNEGSKA (reference sequence). The CDR3 runs 13 residues.

This clone was detected once. The chain combines TRBV5-6 with TRBJ2-1; a weak D match, TRBD2 (5 bases). The CDR3 is made up of 12 amino acids. V lost 0 bases, J lost 12 bases, and 10 bases lay in between. Looked up from germline, CDR1 is SGHDT and CDR2 is YYEEEE. CDR3 protein: CASSLASGLQFF. As DNA, the CDR3 is TGTGCCAGCAGCTTGGCTTCGGGGTTGCAGTTCTTC.

Details on this clone: Other DNA sequences in this sample translate to the same CDR3. The chain carries TRBV7-2 and TRBJ2-7, with D tentatively TRBD2 (6 bases). V shed 3 bases and J shed 0 bases, with 12 bases lying between them. CDR3 length: 15 residues. CDR1 and CDR2 from the germline V gene are SGHTA and FQGNSA. The CDR3 DNA follows: TGTGCCAGCAGCTTGAGTAGCGGAAGCTCCTACGAGCAGTACTTC. This sequence encodes CASSLSSGSSYEQYF.

The chain carries TRBV18 and TRBJ1-1; 10 bases fit TRBD1. The CDR3 spans 14 residues. Trimming took 3 bases from V and 11 from J; bases not matched to a gene: 9. Germline V gene sequence: CDR1 KGHSH, CDR2 LQKENI. The CDR3 reads CASSPRDRGDDAFF. CDR3 nucleotides: TGTGCCAGCTCACCCCGGGACAGGGGAGATGACGCTTTCTTT.